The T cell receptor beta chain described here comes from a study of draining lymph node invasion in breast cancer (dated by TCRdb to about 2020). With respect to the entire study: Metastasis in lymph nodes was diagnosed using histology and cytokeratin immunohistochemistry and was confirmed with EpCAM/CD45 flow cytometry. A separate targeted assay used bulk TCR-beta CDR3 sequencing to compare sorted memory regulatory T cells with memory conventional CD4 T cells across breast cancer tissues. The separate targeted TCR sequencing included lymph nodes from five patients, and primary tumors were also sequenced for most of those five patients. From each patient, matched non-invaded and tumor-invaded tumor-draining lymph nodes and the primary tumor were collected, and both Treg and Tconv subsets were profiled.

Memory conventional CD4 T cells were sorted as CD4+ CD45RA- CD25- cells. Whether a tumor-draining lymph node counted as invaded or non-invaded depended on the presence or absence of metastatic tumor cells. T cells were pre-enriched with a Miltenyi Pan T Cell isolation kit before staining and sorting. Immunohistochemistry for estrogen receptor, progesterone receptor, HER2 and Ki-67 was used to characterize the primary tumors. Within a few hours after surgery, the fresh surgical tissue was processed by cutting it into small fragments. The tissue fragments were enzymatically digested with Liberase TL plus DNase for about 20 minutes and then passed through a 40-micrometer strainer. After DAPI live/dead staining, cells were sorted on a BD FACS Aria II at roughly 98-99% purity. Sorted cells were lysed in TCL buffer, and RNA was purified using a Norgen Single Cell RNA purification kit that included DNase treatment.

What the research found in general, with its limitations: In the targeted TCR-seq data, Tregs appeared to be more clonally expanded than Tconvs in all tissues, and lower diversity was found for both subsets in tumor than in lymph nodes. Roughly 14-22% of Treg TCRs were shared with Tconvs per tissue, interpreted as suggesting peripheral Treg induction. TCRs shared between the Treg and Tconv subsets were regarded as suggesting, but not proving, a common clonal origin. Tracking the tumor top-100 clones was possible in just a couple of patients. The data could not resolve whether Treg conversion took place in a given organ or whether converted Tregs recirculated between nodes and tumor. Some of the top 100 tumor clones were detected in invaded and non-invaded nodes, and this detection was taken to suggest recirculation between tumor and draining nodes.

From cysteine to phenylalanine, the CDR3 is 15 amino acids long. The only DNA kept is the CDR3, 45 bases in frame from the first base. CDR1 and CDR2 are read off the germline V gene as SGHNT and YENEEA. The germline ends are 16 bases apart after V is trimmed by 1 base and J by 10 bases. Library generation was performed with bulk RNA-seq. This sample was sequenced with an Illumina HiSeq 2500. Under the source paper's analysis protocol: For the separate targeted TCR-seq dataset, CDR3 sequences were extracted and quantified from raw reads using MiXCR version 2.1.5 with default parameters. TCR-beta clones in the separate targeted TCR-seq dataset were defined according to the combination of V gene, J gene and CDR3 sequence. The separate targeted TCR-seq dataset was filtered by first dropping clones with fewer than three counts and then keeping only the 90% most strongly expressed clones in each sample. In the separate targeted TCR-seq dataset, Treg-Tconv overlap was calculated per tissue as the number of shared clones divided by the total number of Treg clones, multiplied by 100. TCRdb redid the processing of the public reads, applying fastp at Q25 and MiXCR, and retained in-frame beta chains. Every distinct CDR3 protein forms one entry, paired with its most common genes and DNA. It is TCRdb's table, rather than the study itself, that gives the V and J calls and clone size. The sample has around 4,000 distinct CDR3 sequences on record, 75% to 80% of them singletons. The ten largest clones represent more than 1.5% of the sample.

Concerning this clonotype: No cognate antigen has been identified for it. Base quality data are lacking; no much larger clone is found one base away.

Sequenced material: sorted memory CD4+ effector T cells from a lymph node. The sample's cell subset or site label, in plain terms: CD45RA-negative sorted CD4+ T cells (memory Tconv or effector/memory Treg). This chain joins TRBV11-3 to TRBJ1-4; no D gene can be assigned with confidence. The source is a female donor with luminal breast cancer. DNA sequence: TGTGCCAGCAGCTTAGGGGCCTCCGCGGTAGGAAAACTGTTTTTT. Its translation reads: CASSLGASAVGKLFF.